This T cell receptor (beta chain) was recorded in a study of cytotoxic CD8 clonotypes in ibrutinib-treated CLL. In the study overall: Partial response was seen in some 24 patients and complete response in 2; after median roughly 6 years, around 15 stayed remitted, about 12 progressed. Mean yields were almost 260,000 productive templates and 94,082 productive rearrangements per sample.

This CDR3 is built from 12 residues. The germline CDR1 and CDR2 sequences are KGHSH and LQKENI. The ends were cut back, 3 bases at V and 5 bases at J, with 8 bases in the middle. Here immunoSEQ multiplex PCR was the method, and the copy in TCRdb shows in-frame clones only, minus some. Among roughly 180,000 clones listed, around 72% were seen once. The sample holds a few counts of this clone. This chain uses TRBV18 with TRBJ2-7; D is ambiguous. This clonotype was obtained from a human donor with chronic lymphocytic leukemia. The source material was PBMCs, sampled after 24 months of ibrutinib treatment. DNA of the CDR3: TGTGCCAGCTCACCCCTCCAGGACGAGCAGTACTTC. This encodes CASSPLQDEQYF.